There are many counts of the clone carrying this T cell receptor beta chain. Its antigen remains unknown. Genes and germline come from the mouse. With the read ending 4 residues before the CDR3 end, the germline J gene is used to fill in that end. This entry belongs to a study of CD8+ T cells in alopecia areata. As for the study in general: Donor skin was harvested from roughly 6-13-month-old C3H/HeJ mice with spontaneous alopecia and grafted onto roughly 6-10-week-old female C3H/HeJ recipients.

Following RNA extraction, reverse transcription yielded cDNA that acted as the sequencing template. Produced via immunoSEQ multiplex PCR; TCRdb's table is partial and in-frame only. The sample includes around 110,000 clones, none of them occurring once. Study-level results: Lesional tissue from the scalp (especially in alopecia totalis/universalis) showed higher clonality than normal scalp. Resident alphabeta T-cell populations of normal skin are likewise subject to sequencing in scalp samples.

Germline V gene lookup returns CDR1 FNHDT and CDR2 SITEND (reference sequence). CDR3 size: 12 residues. V was trimmed by 5 bases and J by 3 bases, leaving 7 bases between them. The chain joins TRBV19 to TRBJ2-3; a possible D gene is TRBD1 (6 bases). Sequenced material: lesional skin. The origin of this receptor is a C3H/HeJ mouse with alopecia areata. Mouse MHC haplotype: H2-k. The CDR3 here is CASRGTAETLYF. The CDR3 bases that were read are TGTGCCAGCAGGGGGACAGCAGAA.